These T cell receptor beta chains were read from a single sample in a study of CD8+CD57+ T cells in acquired aplastic anemia. TCRdb reprocessed the reads with MiXCR, giving one entry per CDR3 protein. The profile covers 150,000 to 160,000 distinct CDR3 sequences, with roughly 49% appearing a single time and approximately 12% taken by the ten largest. The source material was sorted CD4+, CD8+, or CD8+CD57+ T cells (not recorded which) from PBMCs. The receptors derive from a human donor with aplastic anemia. Each CDR3 is given with its conserved first and last residue. A row's size may be missing; if present it is once, few, many or a size class.

V | size | CDR3
TRBV10-1 | - | CATVPVGTGELFF
TRBV24-1 | - | CATSDGGEEQPQHF
TRBV20-1 | once | CSARGSGQGRGTQYF
TRBV5-8 | many | CASSLAAGFSYEQYF
TRBV9 | many | CASSIRTHNEQFF
TRBV19 | many | CASSWGGPQETQYF
TRBV20-1 | - | CSGKSRGNEQFF
TRBV5-8 | - | CASSFLPSPLHF
TRBV11-1 | - | CASSLGSGNYEDQPQHF
TRBV10-2 | many | CASSPKRGTEAFF
TRBV7-9 | - | CASSQQGANVLTF
TRBV2 | many | CASSVLSSTDTQYF
TRBV6-5 | few | CASSLDRSEAFF
TRBV4-2 | many | CASSQDPGYNSPLHF
TRBV9 | - | CASSAPGGGIDEQFF
TRBV4-1 | many | CASSQGQGWAGYTF
TRBV7-9 | many | CASSDRVVENTEAFF
TRBV24-1 | many | CATSDTVPSYISEQFF
TRBV7-3 | many | CASSSGTSGGSEQFF
TRBV27 | many | CASAGTAFEQYF
TRBV6-1 | many | CASTTHGQIKEAFF
TRBV19 | many | CASSTNFRTNQPQHF
TRBV11-2 | - | CASRDLAGGPFDTQYF
TRBV2 | many | CASRGRVAFF
TRBV7-1 | - | CANSSATTEAFF
TRBV2 | - | CASRASGTDMQYF
TRBV5-1 | many | CASNRQDQETQYF
TRBV9 | - | CASSVIEESPLHF
TRBV9 | - | CASSQTWGETQYF
TRBV6-1 | many | CASSPLGAVSYEQYF
TRBV2 | - | CASRQTVQETQYF
TRBV10-1 | - | CASSPNYGNTIYF
TRBV5-6 | - | CASSLAGAVSYEQYF